The clone carrying this T cell receptor (beta chain) was found a few times. What it binds is not known. The data stem from a study of T-cell memory formation after mild COVID-19. General observations from the study: The study found balanced CD4/CD8 in clones contracting day 15 to 85 and a CD4+ lean in later expanders. Contracting CD4+ clones lay largely in CM and EM, with CD8+ ones residing in EMRA.

Between the trimmed V and J ends, which lost 1 base and 4 bases, there was a span of 13 bases. The CDR3 has 16 amino acids. Germline V CDR1 and CDR2: MGHRA, YSYEKL. TCRdb used MiXCR to reprocess the 5' RACE reads, holding one entry per CDR3 protein. The sample records roughly 450,000 distinct CDR3 sequences, under 20% being singletons. The clonotype comes from a man between 18 and 29 years old who had mild COVID-19 (a few samples of this study predate the infection). Cell type and time point are not known. The V call is TRBV4-1, the J call TRBJ2-2; D may be TRBD2 (5 bases). The sample taken for sequencing was PBMCs or a T cell subset sorted from them (not recorded which). DNA for the CDR3: TGCGCCAGCAGCCAAGGATGGTCGGGGATCACCGGGGAGCTGTTTTTT. Its protein is CASSQGWSGITGELFF.